The 4 T cell receptor beta chains given below trace back to one sample, sequenced in a study of CD8 T cells in Susac syndrome (dated by TCRdb to between 2018 and 2021). The method was the immunoSEQ multiplex PCR assay. RNA was extracted using the RNeasy kit, and about 0.45 to 1 microgram was reverse transcribed with random hexamers. The public sequencing data were trimmed at Q25 with fastp and processed into clonotypes with MiXCR by TCRdb, which kept only in-frame beta chains. A single entry per CDR3 protein holds the most common genes and DNA from its merged rows. The sample table contains approximately 190,000 distinct CDR3 sequences; only one count was recorded for roughly 94% of them. Around 0.16% of the sample is held by the ten biggest clonotypes. The specimen was CD8+ T cells from PBMCs. The receptors derive from a human donor with Susac syndrome.

The chain joins TRBV27 to TRBJ1-2; D unresolved. Germline V lookup: CDR1 MNHEY, CDR2 SMNVEV (reference sequence). This CDR3 is 14 amino acids long. V lost 3 bases to trimming and J lost 4 bases, with 12 bases between them. CDR3 in amino acids: CASSFTEGGYGYTF. The CDR3 coding sequence is TGTGCCAGCAGTTTTACGGAGGGTGGCTATGGCTACACCTTC.

The rearrangement links TRBV29-1 to TRBJ1-1, with D tentatively TRBD1 (6 bases). The CDR3 is made up of 14 amino acids. The V gene lost 1 base and the J gene lost 5 bases, with 14 bases spanning the gap. CDR1 is SQVTM and CDR2 is ANQGSEA in the germline V gene. CDR3 nucleotides: TGCAGCGTTGAAGGTTTTGGGGGCTGGACTGAAGCTTTCTTT. Protein: CSVEGFGGWTEAFF.

This clonotype was observed a single time. V gene TRBV9 combines with J gene TRBJ1-2; the D gene is possibly TRBD1 (5 bases). The V gene lost 2 bases and the J gene lost 5 bases, with 13 bases spanning the gap. Looked up from germline, CDR1 is SGDLS and CDR2 is YYNGEE. The CDR3 extends over 14 amino acids. This chain's CDR3 is CASSVWGGAYGYTF. Written as DNA, the CDR3 is TGTGCCAGCAGCGTTTGGGGGGGTGCATATGGCTACACCTTC.

This sequence joins TRBV25-1 and TRBJ2-7; D may be TRBD1 (5 bases). V was shortened by 2 bases and J by 6 bases, with 11 bases between the two germline ends. CDR3 length: 13 amino acids. Per the germline V gene, CDR1 is MGHDK and CDR2 is SYGVNS. The CDR3 loop is CASSESRAGEQYF. The CDR3 DNA is TGTGCCAGCAGTGAAAGCAGGGCAGGCGAGCAGTACTTC.